One and the same sample provided the 32 T cell receptor beta chains below, sequenced in a study of T cells in Graves' hyperthyroidism and ophthalmopathy. RNA transcripts provided the source from which TCR beta CDR3 regions were amplified. RT-PCR in the first round (using the HTBI primer set) targeted the TCR CDR3. One entry per CDR3 protein results from TCRdb running MiXCR on the multiplex PCR reads. The sample contains around 350,000 distinct CDR3 sequences, about 25% of which appear only once. Sequenced: blood. These receptors were obtained from a man aged 50 to 59 with Graves' hyperthyroidism.

This clonotype was seen many times. The chain links TRBV6-1 to TRBJ2-5, with no clear D. Trimming cost V 3 bases and J 5 bases, with 4 bases left between them. The V gene's germline CDR1 is MNHNS and CDR2 SASEGT. The CDR3 spans 11 residues. Here the CDR3 DNA reads TGTGCCAGCAGTGATTTGGAGACCCAGTACTTC. Translation gives CASSDLETQYF.

This clonotype came up a few times. CDR3 coding DNA: TGTGCCAGCAGTTACTCGTCCAGACGCTTCCAAGAGACCCAGTACTTC. It encodes CASSYSSRRFQETQYF. The chain links TRBV6-5 to TRBJ2-5; D remains ambiguous. V dropped 0 bases and J dropped 1 base, with 12 bases sitting between them. Germline V gene data show CDR1 as MNHEY and CDR2 as SVGAGI. The CDR3 contains 16 residues.

The CDR3 spells CASMYSGTTYNEQFF. Here the CDR3 DNA reads TGTGCCAGCATGTATTCCGGGACCACCTACAATGAGCAGTTCTTC. The chain links TRBV12-3 or TRBV12-4 to TRBJ2-1, with D perhaps matching TRBD1 or TRBD2 (5 bases each). The CDR3 covers 15 residues. V was pared by 7 bases and J by 2 bases, with 15 bases between.

V and J are TRBV29-1 and TRBJ1-1; TRBD1 matches 8 bases. Germline loops: CDR1 SQVTM, CDR2 ANQGSEA. Trimming removed 6 bases from V and 10 bases from J; junction bases left unmatched: 4. The CDR3 loop spans 10 amino acids. CDR3 sequence: CSVRDRRAFF. CDR3 DNA: TGCAGCGTCCGGGACAGGCGAGCTTTCTTT.

This clonotype was detected only a few times. J is TRBJ1-2 and V is TRBV3-1; D is perhaps TRBD1 (5 bases). Germline V gives CDR1 LGHDT, CDR2 YNNKEL (reference sequence). Between the trimmed V and J ends, which lost 2 bases and 0 bases, there was a span of 10 bases. This CDR3 is 15 amino acids long. CDR3 nucleotides: TGTGCCAGCAGCCAACGGGACGGAGCTAACTATGGCTACACCTTC. This translates into CASSQRDGANYGYTF.

This clonotype was recorded many times. The chain combines TRBV7-2 with TRBJ2-1; maybe TRBD2 (5 bases). Trimming took 3 bases from V and 2 from J, leaving 8 bases between them. This CDR3 is built from 14 residues. Germline CDR1 is SGHTA and CDR2 is FQGNSA. CDR3 region: CASSFYGTYNEQFF. The CDR3 coding sequence is TGTGCCAGCAGCTTTTACGGGACCTACAATGAGCAGTTCTTC.

This clonotype was counted a few times. The rearrangement links TRBV5-5 to TRBJ2-2, with D uncertain. This CDR3 has 16 residues. Between the trimmed V and J ends, which lost 1 base and 4 bases, there was a span of 14 bases. The germline V gene encodes CDR1 SGHKS and CDR2 YYEKEE (reference sequence). CDR3 in amino acids: CASSLIGSSRTGELFF. CDR3 sequence (DNA): TGTGCCAGCAGCTTGATTGGCAGCTCACGCACCGGGGAGCTGTTTTTT.

The chain combines TRBV28 with TRBJ1-2, with D maybe TRBD1 (5 bases). CDR3 length equals 15 residues. The germline gives CDR1 MDHEN, CDR2 SYDVKM. Trimming removed 5 bases from V and 4 bases from J, with 17 bases in between. The CDR3 nucleotides are TGTGCCAGCAGTCTAATGGGGGGTGGGGGCTATGGCTACACCTTC. Residues: CASSLMGGGGYGYTF.

This clonotype was picked up a small number of times. The DNA of the CDR3 is TGTGCCAGCACCTATTACCCCGACAGGGGTTATCAGCCCCAGCATTTT. This encodes CASTYYPDRGYQPQHF. V is TRBV28 and J is TRBJ1-5; TRBD1 matches 8 bases. The CDR3 spans 16 residues. Trimming took 7 bases from V and 5 from J; bases not matched to a gene: 13. Germline V gives CDR1 MDHEN, CDR2 SYDVKM. Full variable domain (rest looked up from reference TRBV28 and TRBJ1-5): DVKVTQSSRYLVKRTGEKVFLECVQDMDHENMFWYRQDPGLGLRLIYFSYDVKMKEKGDIPEGYSVSREKKERFSLILESASTNQTSMYLCASTYYPDRGYQPQHFGDGTRLSIL.

The chain carries TRBV28 and TRBJ1-1; tentatively, D is TRBD1 (6 bases). The V end lost 5 bases, the J end lost 0 bases, and 13 bases lay between the germline ends. Germline V gene sequence: CDR1 MDHEN, CDR2 SYDVKM. The CDR3 consists of 15 residues. In DNA, the CDR3 is TGTGCCAGCAGTCTCCGGGACATCCTGAACACTGAAGCTTTCTTT. It encodes CASSLRDILNTEAFF. Full variable domain (rest looked up from reference TRBV28 and TRBJ1-1): DVKVTQSSRYLVKRTGEKVFLECVQDMDHENMFWYRQDPGLGLRLIYFSYDVKMKEKGDIPEGYSVSREKKERFSLILESASTNQTSMYLCASSLRDILNTEAFFGQGTRLTVV.

This clonotype was detected ten times or more. The chain carries TRBV5-1 and TRBJ2-1; TRBD2 matches at 8 bases. Trimming took 8 bases from V and 5 from J; bases not matched to a gene: 12. This CDR3 contains 15 residues. Germline V lookup: CDR1 SGHRS, CDR2 YFSETQ. The CDR3, as DNA: TGCGCCAGTTCTGCTATAGCGGGAATGAACAATGAGCAGTTCTTC. Its translation: CASSAIAGMNNEQFF.

This clonotype was picked up a small number of times. CDR3 residues: CASNPHRVKLGTEAFF. In nucleotides, the CDR3 is TGTGCCAGCAACCCTCACAGGGTGAAGTTAGGCACTGAAGCTTTCTTT. The chain couples TRBV27 to TRBJ1-1; D is possibly TRBD1 (6 bases). CDR1 is MNHEY and CDR2 is SMNVEV in the germline V gene (reference sequence). Trimming pared 7 bases from V and 4 bases from J, leaving 22 bases between. CDR3 size: 16 residues.

This clonotype was seen a few times. Since a much larger clone is just one base distant, this may be a read error. The V call is TRBV5-1, the J call TRBJ1-1; 7 bases match TRBD1. This CDR3 is 15 amino acids long. Germline V gene data show CDR1 as SGHRS and CDR2 as YFSETQ. The CDR3 protein is CASSLSTGAGTEALF. For the CDR3, the DNA is TGCGCCAGCAGCTTGTCTACAGGGGCTGGCACTGAAGCTCTCTTT.

The rearrangement links TRBV20-1 to TRBJ2-7, with 7 bases identical to TRBD2. Unmatched junction bases numbered 7, after V lost 6 bases and J lost 2 bases. The CDR3 spans 13 residues. The germline CDR1 and CDR2 sequences are DFQATT and SNEGSKA (reference sequence). CDR3 residues: CSAPSGRAYEQYF. The CDR3 coding sequence is TGCAGTGCGCCTAGTGGGAGGGCCTACGAGCAGTACTTC.

V is TRBV20-1 and J is TRBJ2-7, with D perhaps assigned TRBD1 or TRBD2 (6 bases each). The V and J ends lost 3 bases and 6 bases respectively, with 15 bases between them. CDR1 and CDR2 from the germline V gene are DFQATT and SNEGSKA (reference sequence). This CDR3 spans 13 amino acids. The CDR3 DNA follows: TGCAGTGCTAGGTTGGGGGGCAACGGCGAGCAGTACTTC. It specifies CSARLGGNGEQYF.

The chain has TRBV7-2 and TRBJ2-3, with 9 bases identical to TRBD1. The CDR3 spans 14 residues. Germline loops: CDR1 SGHTA, CDR2 FQGNSA. V lost 5 bases to trimming and J lost 4 bases; unmatched junction nucleotides: 4. CDR3: CASSRRQGADTQYF. DNA for the CDR3: TGTGCCAGCAGCCGGAGACAGGGGGCAGATACGCAGTATTTT.

CDR3 sequence: CASSPRDRRTTEAFF. In DNA, the CDR3 is TGTGCCAGCAGCCCGAGGGACAGGCGGACCACTGAAGCTTTCTTT. V usage is TRBV7-9 and J usage is TRBJ1-1; 8 positions agree with TRBD1. The trim removed 5 bases at V and 4 bases at J, leaving 9 bases unmatched. The CDR3 is made up of 15 amino acids. Per germline, CDR1 SEHNR and CDR2 FQNEAQ (reference sequence).

This clonotype was seen only a few times. The chain carries TRBV5-1 and TRBJ1-5; 10 nucleotides match TRBD1. CDR3 length equals 15 residues. V trimming: 0 bases; J trimming: 5 bases; junction bases outside the gene matches: 2. Germline CDR1 SGHRS, CDR2 YFSETQ. CDR3 protein: CASSLGQGAYQPQHF. CDR3 nucleotides: TGCGCCAGCAGCTTGGGACAGGGGGCCTATCAGCCCCAGCATTTT.

This clonotype was counted ten times or more. Written as DNA, the CDR3 is TGTGCCACCAGCAGAGATCATACAGGGCGCTACGAGCAGTACTTC. The encoded protein is CATSRDHTGRYEQYF. This chain joins TRBV15 and TRBJ2-7, with a possible D match to TRBD1 (6 bases). This CDR3 region has 15 residues. The V end lost 0 bases, the J end lost 3 bases, and 12 bases lay between the germline ends. Per the germline V gene, CDR1 is LNHNV and CDR2 is YYDKDF (reference sequence).

The table lists this clonotype with a few counts. The CDR3 bases are TGTGCCAGCAGACGGGACATGAACACTGAAGCTTTCTTT. It yields the protein CASRRDMNTEAFF. The rearrangement uses TRBV12-3 or TRBV12-4 and TRBJ1-1, with D tentatively TRBD1 (6 bases). The CDR3 is 13 residues long. V was clipped by 6 bases and J by 0 bases, with 8 bases between them.

The sample holds a few counts of this clonotype. The chain has TRBV5-1 and TRBJ2-1; 8 bases are a match to TRBD2. V shed 4 bases and J 13 bases; nucleotides not matched to a gene: 7. CDR1 and CDR2 (germline): SGHRS, YFSETQ. This CDR3 has 12 amino acids. The CDR3 is CASSPSGGGQFF. In nucleotides, the CDR3 is TGCGCCAGCAGCCCTTCCGGGGGGGGCCAGTTCTTC.

Remarks on this clonotype: The junction differs from germline at one of its ends, possibly a read error. The rearrangement links TRBV6-1 to TRBJ1-4; weak D call: TRBD1 (5 bases). The CDR3 runs to 15 residues. Germline V gene sequence: CDR1 MNHNS, CDR2 SASEGT. CDR3 nucleotides: TGTGCCTGCAGCTCAGGGAAGTGGTCTAATGAAAAACTGTTTTTT. Its translation: CACSSGKWSNEKLFF.

The chain is built from TRBV7-9 and TRBJ2-5, with TRBD2 identical over 7 bases. Germline CDR1 and CDR2: SEHNR and FQNEAQ (reference sequence). V was clipped by 5 bases and J by 4 bases; unmatched bases: 10. CDR3 size: 15 residues. The CDR3 loop is CASSGHMSSGETQYF. The CDR3 coding sequence is TGTGCCAGCAGCGGTCATATGTCTAGCGGAGAGACCCAGTACTTC.

The rearrangement uses TRBV6-1 and TRBJ1-2, with D possibly TRBD1 on 5 matching bases. V lost 6 bases to trimming and J lost 6 bases, with 23 bases between them. This CDR3 contains 16 residues. Germline-derived CDR1 and CDR2 are MNHNS and SASEGT. As DNA, the CDR3 is TGTGCCAGCAGAGACACCCGGACATCCTTTCGGAATGGCTACACCTTC. Translation gives CASRDTRTSFRNGYTF.

This clonotype was picked up many times. The chain combines TRBV11-2 with TRBJ2-5; TRBD2 matches 15 bases. The CDR3 spans 17 residues. The J segment lost 4 bases and the V segment lost 2 bases, leaving 5 bases of the junction unmatched. CDR1 and CDR2 (germline): SGHAT, FQNNGV. This CDR3 is CASSLFGLAGGIETQYF. The CDR3 region has the DNA TGTGCCAGCAGCTTATTTGGACTAGCGGGAGGGATAGAGACCCAGTACTTC.

The gene calls are TRBV12-3 or TRBV12-4 and TRBJ2-1; weak D call: TRBD2 (7 bases). The V end lost 7 bases, the J end lost 5 bases, and 15 bases lay between the germline ends. The CDR3 extends over 14 amino acids. This CDR3 is CASIKGGGHNEQFF. Written as DNA, the CDR3 is TGTGCCAGCATTAAAGGGGGGGGCCACAATGAGCAGTTCTTC.

The V call is TRBV27, the J call TRBJ1-4; 7 nucleotides align to TRBD1. This CDR3 spans 15 amino acids. The V gene's germline CDR1 is MNHEY and CDR2 SMNVEV (reference sequence). The J segment lost 5 bases and the V segment lost 0 bases, leaving 3 bases of the junction unmatched. CDR3 amino acids: CASSLSTGVNEKLFF. Here the CDR3 DNA reads TGTGCCAGCAGTTTATCAACAGGGGTCAATGAAAAACTGTTTTTT.

This clonotype came up many times. CDR3 residues: CASSYARPFEDNEQFF. The CDR3 DNA reads as TGTGCCAGCAGTTACGCCAGGCCTTTCGAGGACAATGAGCAGTTCTTC. The J gene is TRBJ2-1, the V gene TRBV6-5; D unresolved. V lost 2 bases and J 5 bases, leaving 16 bases between the germline ends. The CDR3 is 16 amino acids. CDR1 MNHEY and CDR2 SVGAGI come from the germline V gene.

V usage is TRBV4-1 and J usage is TRBJ2-2; tentatively, D is TRBD1 (6 bases). V was pared by 5 bases and J by 1 base, with 11 bases between. The CDR3 covers 15 residues. Germline loops: CDR1 MGHRA, CDR2 YSYEKL. The CDR3 here is CASSFQGRNTGELFF. CDR3 coding DNA: TGCGCCAGCAGCTTCCAGGGGCGGAACACCGGGGAGCTGTTTTTT.

V is TRBV27 and J is TRBJ2-7; 7 bases agree with TRBD1. Germline trimming cut 2 bases from V and 2 bases from J; bases unmatched to any gene: 3. The CDR3 spans 14 residues. The V gene's germline CDR1 is MNHEY and CDR2 SMNVEV (reference sequence). CDR3 amino acids: CASSLRGQTYEQYF. The CDR3 DNA reads as TGTGCCAGCAGTTTAAGGGGACAGACCTACGAGCAGTACTTC.

This clonotype was counted many times. The V gene is TRBV2, the J gene TRBJ1-1; a weak D match, TRBD1 (6 bases). V was clipped by 1 base and J by 0 bases, with 9 bases between them. Germline loops: CDR1 SNHLY, CDR2 FYNNEI. This CDR3 is built from 15 residues. For the CDR3, the DNA is TGTGCCAGCAGTGAAGTTCGGGGGCTGAACACTGAAGCTTTCTTT. Translating it yields CASSEVRGLNTEAFF.

This clonotype was recorded at least ten times. This rearrangement joins TRBV7-8 to TRBJ2-5; 15 nucleotides agree with TRBD2. Germline V gives CDR1 SGHVS, CDR2 FQNEAQ. The V gene end was trimmed by 5 bases and the J gene end by 5 bases; junction bases not matched to a gene: 9. This CDR3 region has 17 residues. In nucleotides, the CDR3 is TGTGCCAGCAGCCCCCGGACTAGCGGGAGGGCCCGTGAGACCCAGTACTTC. Its translation: CASSPRTSGRARETQYF.